The following is a TCR beta chain sequence with its context. Its target is not known. TCRdb passed the reads through MiXCR, listing each CDR3 protein once. The table records some 300,000 distinct CDR3 sequences, roughly a sixth of them present only once. The V gene end was trimmed by 2 bases and the J gene end by 11 bases; junction bases not matched to a gene: 10. The CDR3 is 15 residues long. Germline V gives CDR1 MDHEN, CDR2 SYDVKM. These data belong to a study of T cell repertoires in cytomegalovirus infection. Study-wide context: Shared public TCR beta signatures pointed to both CMV infection and a matching HLA type. Overall study results and limits: There were HLA-C-restricted CMV-specific TCR beta clonotypes dominating the ex vivo response. Pooled public TCR beta family frequency picked out CMV carriers with the relevant HLA.

The sequence was obtained from a human donor in good health (CMV status not recorded). Some clones in this sample may be carry-over from other donors' samples. Sequenced material: PBMCs. The chain has TRBV28 and TRBJ2-2; 8 nucleotides align to TRBD1. The CDR3 nucleotides read TGTGCCAGCAGTTTAGGTGGGACAGGCCGAAGCGAGCTGTTTTTT. This sequence encodes CASSLGGTGRSELFF.